This is a list of T cell receptor beta chains from one sample in a study of human T cells and chemical hapten exposure. A single record per CDR3 protein comes from TCRdb applying MiXCR to the RACE reads. The sample records about 84,000 distinct CDR3 sequences, approximately 11% being singletons. Sequencing was performed on whole blood, taken in connection with sensitization to the hapten diphenylcyclopropenone (DPC). Receptor source: a woman in her 50s with alopecia areata. Some clones in this sample may be carry-over from other donors' samples. CDR3s include the opening cysteine and the closing phenylalanine or tryptophan. Each record gives: D gene, clone size, V gene, J gene, CDR3 DNA, CDR3 protein. D genes are given only for firm matches. Part of the rows lack a size; the others show once, few, many or a class for expanded clones.

D: TRBD1
size: .
V: TRBV5-1
J: TRBJ2-1
DNA: TGCGCCAGCAGCTTGGCCGCAAGACAGGGGGTTGGGGAGCAGTTCTTC
CDR3: CASSLAARQGVGEQFF

D: TRBD2
size: .
V: TRBV27
J: TRBJ2-7
DNA: TGTGCCAGCAGTTTTGACGGGAGGCTCTCCTACGAGCAGTACTTC
CDR3: CASSFDGRLSYEQYF

D: TRBD1
size: .
V: TRBV7-9
J: TRBJ1-2
DNA: TGTGCCAGCAGCTCGACAGGGGCAGAAGGCTACACCTTC
CDR3: CASSSTGAEGYTF

D: TRBD1
size: .
V: TRBV29-1
J: TRBJ1-5
DNA: TGCAGCGTTGTGGGGACAGGGGACCTTCAGCCCCAGCATTTT
CDR3: CSVVGTGDLQPQHF

D: .
size: .
V: TRBV7-9
J: TRBJ2-7
DNA: TGTGCCAGCAGCCCCGGACGTCCGAACTCCTACGAGCAGTACTTC
CDR3: CASSPGRPNSYEQYF

D: .
size: many
V: TRBV18
J: TRBJ2-3
DNA: TGTGCCAGCTCACCGCTTTTGGGCCCTAGCACAGATACGCAGTATTTT
CDR3: CASSPLLGPSTDTQYF

D: .
size: many
V: TRBV21-1
J: TRBJ1-5
DNA: TGTGCCAGCAGCAAAGGTCAGACAGATAATCAGCCCCAGCATTTT
CDR3: CASSKGQTDNQPQHF

D: TRBD2
size: .
V: TRBV5-1
J: TRBJ2-2
DNA: TGCGCCAGCAGCGATGAGACTAGCGGATTGACCGGGGAGCTGTTTTTT
CDR3: CASSDETSGLTGELFF

D: .
size: many
V: TRBV28
J: TRBJ1-2
DNA: TGTGCCAGCAGTTTTACCGGTGGCTATGGCTACACCTTC
CDR3: CASSFTGGYGYTF

D: TRBD1
size: .
V: TRBV28
J: TRBJ1-6
DNA: TGTGCCAGCAGTTCCCTCGGACAGGGAGATAATTCACCCCTCCACTTT
CDR3: CASSSLGQGDNSPLHF

D: .
size: many
V: TRBV7-9
J: TRBJ2-5
DNA: TGTGCCAGCAGCTTAGCGCAAGAGACCCAGTACTTC
CDR3: CASSLAQETQYF

D: .
size: .
V: TRBV19
J: TRBJ2-3
DNA: TGTGCCAGTAGTATCTCGGGCAGAGGAACAGATACGCAGTATTTT
CDR3: CASSISGRGTDTQYF

D: TRBD2
size: few
V: TRBV7-3
J: TRBJ2-7
DNA: TGTGCCAGCAGCTTCCTAGCGGGAAGCCACGAGCAGTACTTC
CDR3: CASSFLAGSHEQYF

D: .
size: many
V: TRBV7-2
J: TRBJ2-3
DNA: TGTGCCAGCAGCTTAGGGAGTTTCACAGATACGCAGTATTTT
CDR3: CASSLGSFTDTQYF

D: TRBD1
size: few
V: TRBV6-5
J: TRBJ2-1
DNA: TGTGCCAGCAGTTCTTTACCGGGACAGGGTGGCAATGAGCAGTTCTTC
CDR3: CASSSLPGQGGNEQFF

D: .
size: few
V: TRBV30
J: TRBJ2-7
DNA: TGTGCCTGGAGTGTACAGGGCCCCTACGAGCAGTACTTC
CDR3: CAWSVQGPYEQYF

D: TRBD1
size: many
V: TRBV29-1
J: TRBJ2-7
DNA: TGCAGCGTTGATGGGACAGGGACGTTCGGGACCTACGAGCAGTACTTC
CDR3: CSVDGTGTFGTYEQYF

D: .
size: many
V: TRBV29-1
J: TRBJ2-5
DNA: TGCAGCGTTGAAAACCTAGGAGGGACCCAGTACTTC
CDR3: CSVENLGGTQYF

D: .
size: .
V: TRBV30
J: TRBJ1-2
DNA: TGTGCCTGGACACCCGGGGCGGTTCTTAACTATGGCTACACCTTC
CDR3: CAWTPGAVLNYGYTF

D: TRBD1
size: many
V: TRBV18
J: TRBJ2-6
DNA: TGTGCCAGCTCTTCCGGGACAGTTCCTCGTGGGGCCAACGTCCTGACTTTC
CDR3: CASSSGTVPRGANVLTF

D: TRBD1
size: many
V: TRBV20-1
J: TRBJ1-4
DNA: TGCAGTGCTAGGGGGACAGGGGGTCCAGCTAATGAAAAACTGTTTTTT
CDR3: CSARGTGGPANEKLFF

D: .
size: many
V: TRBV7-2
J: TRBJ2-5
DNA: TGTGCCAGCAGCTTTTTCGGGGAGCAGACCCAGTACTTC
CDR3: CASSFFGEQTQYF

D: .
size: .
V: TRBV5-5
J: TRBJ2-1
DNA: TGTGCCAGCAGCTTGGCGGCCAGCACGTACAATGAGCAGTTCTTC
CDR3: CASSLAASTYNEQFF

D: TRBD1
size: .
V: TRBV4-2
J: TRBJ1-3
DNA: TGTGCCAGAAGCCAGCCGACAGGGGTCTCTGGAAACACCATATATTTT
CDR3: CARSQPTGVSGNTIYF

D: TRBD2
size: .
V: TRBV5-1
J: TRBJ2-3
DNA: TGCGCCAGCAGCCCGTACCCGACTAGCGCTAGTAGCACAGATACGCAGTATTTT
CDR3: CASSPYPTSASSTDTQYF

D: .
size: few
V: TRBV29-1
J: TRBJ2-1
DNA: TGCAGCGTTGAAGTTCCAGAGCAGTTCTTC
CDR3: CSVEVPEQFF

D: .
size: .
V: TRBV24-1
J: TRBJ2-1
DNA: TGTGCCACCAGTGATTTATTGGGTAGCTCCTACAATGAGCAGTTCTTC
CDR3: CATSDLLGSSYNEQFF

D: .
size: .
V: TRBV19
J: TRBJ2-2
DNA: TGTGCCAGTAGTATGGGGACCCAGCGCACCGGGGAGCTGTTTTTT
CDR3: CASSMGTQRTGELFF

D: TRBD1
size: few
V: TRBV5-1
J: TRBJ2-1
DNA: TGCGCCAGCAGCCCTCGGGACAGGGCGGGTGAGCAGTTCTTC
CDR3: CASSPRDRAGEQFF